The sequence of this TCR beta chain was determined in a study of tumor-infiltrating lymphocytes in primary liver carcinoma. The CDR3 loop spans 14 amino acids. CDR1 and CDR2 from the germline V gene are MNHEY and SVGAGI. V lost 4 bases to trimming and J lost 10 bases, with 18 bases between them. Using a constant-region primer together with ProtoScript II reverse transcriptase, TCR beta cDNA was made from 450 to 600 ng of total RNA. Investigators got TCR beta libraries out of three nested multiplex PCR rounds, done with slightly modified ARM-PCR. The two initial PCR rounds, 9 to 11 cycles each, used TRBV1-TRBV30 forward and C-beta reverse primers. Each CDR3 protein is one row after TCRdb ran MiXCR on the multiplex PCR reads. The sample lists roughly 330,000 distinct CDR3 sequences; almost 65% were seen once. For this clonotype: The antigen remains unidentified.

Extraction also yielded germline DNA, while blood RNA was obtained from unsorted whole blood. Chronic HBV infection was present in the patients, who were treatment-naive. Before the operation took place, around 4 milliliters of peripheral blood were collected. Study findings and constraints: Compared with tumor region pairs, tumor-adjacent and tumor-blood pairs overlapped less.

Material: peripheral blood. The TCR was taken from a man aged 35 to 55 with primary liver carcinoma and hepatitis B virus infection. This chain connects TRBV6-5 to TRBJ2-3; D is unresolved. CDR3 nucleotides: TGTGCCAGCAGTTCAAGGGCCCACACGGATCCGCAGTATTTT. Its translation: CASSSRAHTDPQYF.